The 8 T cell receptor beta chains reported below all come from one sample, sequenced in a study of response to subunit inactivated influenza vaccine. TCRdb fed the RT-PCR reads into MiXCR, producing one record per CDR3 protein. The data contain about 620,000 distinct CDR3 sequences, over 9.5% of them singletons. The sequencing here drew on PBMCs from blood, taken on the day of vaccination. The receptor source for this set is a man aged 50 or older who received an inactivated influenza vaccine.

This clonotype was observed a few times. The rearrangement links TRBV28 to TRBJ2-5; D unresolved. Germline lookup yields CDR1 MDHEN and CDR2 SYDVKM. CDR3 length: 14 residues. Trimming removed 4 bases from V and 0 bases from J, with 9 bases in between. CDR3 amino acids: CASSSHSYQETQYF. The CDR3 nucleotides read TGTGCCAGCAGTTCCCACTCGTACCAAGAGACCCAGTACTTC. Based on the CDR3 plus reference TRBV28 and TRBJ2-5, the full variable domain is DVKVTQSSRYLVKRTGEKVFLECVQDMDHENMFWYRQDPGLGLRLIYFSYDVKMKEKGDIPEGYSVSREKKERFSLILESASTNQTSMYLCASSSHSYQETQYFGPGTRLLVL.

J is TRBJ2-2 and V is TRBV4-3, with 7 bases identical to TRBD1. V shed 0 bases, J shed 1 base, and the junction held 8 bases outside the gene matches. Per germline, CDR1 LGHNA and CDR2 YSLEER. The CDR3 is 18 amino acids. As DNA, the CDR3 is TGCGCCAGCAGCCAAGACCCCTGGCAGGGGGTGAACACCGGGGAGCTGTTTTTT. Translating gives CASSQDPWQGVNTGELFF.

This clonotype was observed at least ten times. The chain links TRBV20-1 to TRBJ1-3; possible D gene TRBD1, 5 bases. The CDR3 runs 14 residues. V lost 7 bases and J 3 bases, leaving 16 bases between the germline ends. Looked up from germline, CDR1 is DFQATT and CDR2 is SNEGSKA (reference sequence). The CDR3 reads CSVARGSIGNTIYF. The CDR3 DNA reads TGCAGTGTCGCACGGGGCTCTATTGGAAACACCATATATTTT.

In DNA, the CDR3 is TGTGCCAAATCGAAACAGGGTTTGAACACTGAAGCTTTCTTT. It specifies CAKSKQGLNTEAFF. This chain links TRBV7-9 with TRBJ1-1; a possible D gene is TRBD1 (6 bases). Trimming pared 10 bases from V and 0 bases from J, leaving 15 bases between. Germline V gene sequence: CDR1 SEHNR, CDR2 FQNEAQ (reference sequence). The CDR3 contains 14 residues.

This clonotype was picked up many times. The chain combines TRBV11-2 with TRBJ2-2; 8 bases are a match to TRBD2. V gave up 5 bases and J gave up 6 bases; unmatched junction bases: 14. Germline V gene data show CDR1 as SGHAT and CDR2 as FQNNGV. The CDR3 consists of 17 residues. The CDR3 nucleotides are TGTGCCAGCAGCGACGGGGGACTAGTGATGAGTCCCGGGGAGCTGTTTTTT. Protein: CASSDGGLVMSPGELFF.

This chain links TRBV6-5 with TRBJ2-2; 7 nucleotides line up with TRBD2. With V trimmed by 0 bases and J by 3 bases, 1 base remained unmatched. The CDR3 covers 15 residues. Per the germline V gene, CDR1 is MNHEY and CDR2 is SVGAGI. As DNA, the CDR3 is TGTGCCAGCAGTTACTCGGGGGGGTACACCGGGGAGCTGTTTTTT. It codes for CASSYSGGYTGELFF.

This chain links TRBV4-2 with TRBJ2-1; 9 nucleotides match TRBD2. The V gene's germline CDR1 is LGHNA and CDR2 YNFKEQ. Germline trimming cut 0 bases from V and 4 bases from J; bases unmatched to any gene: 4. This CDR3 spans 16 amino acids. CDR3 amino acids: CASSQDGRGGYNEQFF. The CDR3 DNA follows: TGTGCCAGCAGCCAAGATGGGCGGGGGGGGTACAATGAGCAGTTCTTC.

The chain joins TRBV7-2 to TRBJ2-1; 7 positions agree with TRBD1. Germline CDR1 reads SGHTA; CDR2 reads FQGNSA. V shed 2 bases and J 2 bases; nucleotides not matched to a gene: 6. The CDR3 has 16 residues. CDR3 DNA: TGTGCCAGCAGCTTACCCCCGGGACAGACCTACAATGAGCAGTTCTTC. The encoded protein is CASSLPPGQTYNEQFF.